The present T cell receptor (beta chain) was sequenced within a study of CD8 T cells in ankylosing spondylitis. To note about this clonotype: No antigen is known for it.

Study findings and constraints: Some of the motif variants had earlier been found in reactive arthritis patients' fluid and blood.

Deletions cut 7 bases from V and 1 base from J, with 11 bases between. CDR1 ENHRY and CDR2 SYGVKD come from the germline V gene. CDR3 size: 14 residues. TCRdb recomputed calls from the 5' RACE reads with MiXCR, one row per CDR3 protein. The table shows 300,000 to 350,000 distinct CDR3 sequences, with roughly 14% occurring only once. The V gene is TRBV10-3, the J gene TRBJ2-1; D is undetermined. Sequencing used blood, either unsorted or a sorted T cell fraction (not recorded which). This receptor was obtained from a male donor with ankylosing spondylitis or in good health (not recorded which). The chain's CDR3 is CAIKVSSSYNEQFF. DNA of the CDR3: TGTGCCATCAAGGTCAGCTCTTCCTACAATGAGCAGTTCTTC.